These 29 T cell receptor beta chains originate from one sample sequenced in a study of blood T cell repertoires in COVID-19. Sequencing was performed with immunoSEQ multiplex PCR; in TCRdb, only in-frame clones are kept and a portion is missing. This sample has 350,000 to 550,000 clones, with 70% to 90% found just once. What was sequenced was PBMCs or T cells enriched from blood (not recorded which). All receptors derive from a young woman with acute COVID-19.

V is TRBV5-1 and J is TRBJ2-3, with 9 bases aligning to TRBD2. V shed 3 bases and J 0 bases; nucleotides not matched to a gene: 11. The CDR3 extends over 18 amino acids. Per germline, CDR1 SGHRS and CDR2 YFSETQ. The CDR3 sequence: CASSYLTSGVTSTDTQYF. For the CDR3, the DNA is TGCGCCAGCAGCTATCTGACTAGCGGAGTGACTAGCACAGATACGCAGTATTTT.

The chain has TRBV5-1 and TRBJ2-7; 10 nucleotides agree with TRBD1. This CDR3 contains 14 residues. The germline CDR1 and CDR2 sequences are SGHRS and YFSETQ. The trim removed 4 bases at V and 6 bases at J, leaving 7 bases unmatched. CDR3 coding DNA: TGCGCCAGCAGCCCCCGGGACAGGGGTGGCGAGCAGTACTTC. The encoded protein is CASSPRDRGGEQYF.

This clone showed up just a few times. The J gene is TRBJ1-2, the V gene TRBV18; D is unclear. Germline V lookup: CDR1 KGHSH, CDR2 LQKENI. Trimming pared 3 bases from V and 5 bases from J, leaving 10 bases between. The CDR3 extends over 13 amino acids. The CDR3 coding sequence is TGTGCCAGCTCACCCCCGTCCCGTTATGGCTACACCTTC. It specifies CASSPPSRYGYTF.

The CDR3 DNA is TGTGCCAGCAGCCAGACTAGCGGGAGGGCCCGAGTCAATGAGCAGTTCTTC. It specifies CASSQTSGRARVNEQFF. The genes are TRBV3-1 (or the pseudogene TRBV3-2) and TRBJ2-1; 14 bases agree with TRBD2. V shed 3 bases and J 6 bases; nucleotides not matched to a gene: 7. Germline V gives CDR1 LGHDT, CDR2 YNNKEL (reference sequence). The CDR3 covers 17 residues.

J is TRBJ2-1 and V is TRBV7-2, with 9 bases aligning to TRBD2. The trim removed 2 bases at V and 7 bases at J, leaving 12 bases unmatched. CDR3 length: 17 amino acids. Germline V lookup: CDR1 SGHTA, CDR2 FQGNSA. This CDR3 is CASSLSLGLAMGNEQFF. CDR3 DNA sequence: TGTGCCAGCAGCTTAAGCCTAGGACTAGCGATGGGTAATGAGCAGTTCTTC.

Here the CDR3 DNA reads TGTGCCAGCAGCCAAGTAGGAGCTTACAATGAGCAGTTCTTC. Encoded protein: CASSQVGAYNEQFF. This chain links TRBV3-1 (or the pseudogene TRBV3-2) with TRBJ2-1; D is ambiguous. Germline V gene data show CDR1 as LGHDT and CDR2 as YNNKEL (reference sequence). The CDR3 has 14 amino acids. V shed 1 base and J shed 4 bases, with 8 bases lying between them.

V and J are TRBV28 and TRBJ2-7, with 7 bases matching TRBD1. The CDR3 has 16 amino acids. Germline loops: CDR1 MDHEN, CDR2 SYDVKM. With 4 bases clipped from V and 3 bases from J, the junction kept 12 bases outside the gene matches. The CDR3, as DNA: TGTGCCAGCAGTTCGTATCAGGGGGTTGGGCTCTACGAGCAGTACTTC. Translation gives CASSSYQGVGLYEQYF.

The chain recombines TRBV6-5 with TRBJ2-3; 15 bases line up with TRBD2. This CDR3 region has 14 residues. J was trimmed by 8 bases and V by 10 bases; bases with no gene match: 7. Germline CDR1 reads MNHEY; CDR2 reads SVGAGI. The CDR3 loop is CATRTSGGASTQYF. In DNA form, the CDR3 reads TGTGCCACCCGGACTAGCGGGGGGGCAAGTACGCAGTATTTT.

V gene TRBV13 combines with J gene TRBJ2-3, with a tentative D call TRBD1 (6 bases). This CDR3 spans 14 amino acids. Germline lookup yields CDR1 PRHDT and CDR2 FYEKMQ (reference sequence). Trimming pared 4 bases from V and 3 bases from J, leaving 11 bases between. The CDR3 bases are TGTGCCAGCAGCTCCACCAGGGGAACAGATACGCAGTATTTT. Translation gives CASSSTRGTDTQYF.

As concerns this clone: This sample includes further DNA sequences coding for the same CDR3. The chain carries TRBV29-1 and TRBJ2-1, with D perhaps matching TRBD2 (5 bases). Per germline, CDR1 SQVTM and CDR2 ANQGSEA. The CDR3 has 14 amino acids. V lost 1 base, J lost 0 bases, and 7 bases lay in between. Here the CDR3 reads CSVEGAGSYNEQFF. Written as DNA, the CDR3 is TGCAGCGTTGAAGGGGCGGGCTCCTACAATGAGCAGTTCTTC.

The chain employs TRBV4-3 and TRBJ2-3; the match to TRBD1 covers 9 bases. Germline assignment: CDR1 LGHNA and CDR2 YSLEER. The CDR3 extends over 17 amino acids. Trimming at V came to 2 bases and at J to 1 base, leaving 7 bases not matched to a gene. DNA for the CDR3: TGCGCCAGCAGCCAATTCCGGACAGGGGTGGGCACAGATACGCAGTATTTT. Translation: CASSQFRTGVGTDTQYF.

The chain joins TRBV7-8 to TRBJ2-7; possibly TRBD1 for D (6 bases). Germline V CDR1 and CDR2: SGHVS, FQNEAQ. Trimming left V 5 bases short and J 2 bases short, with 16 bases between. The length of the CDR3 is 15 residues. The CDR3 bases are TGTGCCAGCAGCGTAGTTTCGACAGGCCCCTACGAGCAGTACTTC. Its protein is CASSVVSTGPYEQYF.

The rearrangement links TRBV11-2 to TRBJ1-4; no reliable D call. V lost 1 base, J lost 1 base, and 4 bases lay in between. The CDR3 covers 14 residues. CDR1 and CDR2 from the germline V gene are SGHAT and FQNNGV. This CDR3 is CASSLVRTNEKLFF. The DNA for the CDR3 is TGTGCCAGCAGCTTAGTCCGAACTAATGAAAAACTGTTTTTT.

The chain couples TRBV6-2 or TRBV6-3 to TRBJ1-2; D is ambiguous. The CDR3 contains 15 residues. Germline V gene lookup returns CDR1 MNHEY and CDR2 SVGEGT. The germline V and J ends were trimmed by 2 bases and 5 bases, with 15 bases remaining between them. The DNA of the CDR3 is TGTGCCAGCAGTTACGGTACGGACTATCGGTATGGCTACACCTTC. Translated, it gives CASSYGTDYRYGYTF.

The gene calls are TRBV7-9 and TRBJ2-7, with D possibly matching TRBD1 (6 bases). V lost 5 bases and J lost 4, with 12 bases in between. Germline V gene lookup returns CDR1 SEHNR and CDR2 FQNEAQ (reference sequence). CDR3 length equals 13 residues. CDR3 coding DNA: TGTGCCAGCAGCAAAACAGGGTTTTACGAGCAGTACTTC. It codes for CASSKTGFYEQYF.

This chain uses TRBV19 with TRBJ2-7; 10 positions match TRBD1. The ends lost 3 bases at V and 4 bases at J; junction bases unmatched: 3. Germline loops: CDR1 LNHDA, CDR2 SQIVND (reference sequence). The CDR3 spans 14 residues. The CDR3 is CASSILGQGYEQYF. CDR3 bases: TGTGCCAGTAGTATCTTGGGACAGGGGTACGAGCAGTACTTC.

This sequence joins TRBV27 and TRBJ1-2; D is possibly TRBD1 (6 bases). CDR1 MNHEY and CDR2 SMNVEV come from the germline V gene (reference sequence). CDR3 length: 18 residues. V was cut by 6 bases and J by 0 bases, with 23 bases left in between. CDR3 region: CASSPRPTGLDANYGYTF. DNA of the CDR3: TGTGCCAGCAGCCCTCGACCGACAGGTTTGGACGCTAACTATGGCTACACCTTC.

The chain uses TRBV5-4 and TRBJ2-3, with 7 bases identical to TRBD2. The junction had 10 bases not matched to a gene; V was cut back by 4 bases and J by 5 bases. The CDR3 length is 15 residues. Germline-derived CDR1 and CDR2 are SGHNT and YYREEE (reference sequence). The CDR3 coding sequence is TGTGCCAGCAGCGCGTCGCCGACTAGCTTAGATACGCAGTATTTT. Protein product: CASSASPTSLDTQYF.

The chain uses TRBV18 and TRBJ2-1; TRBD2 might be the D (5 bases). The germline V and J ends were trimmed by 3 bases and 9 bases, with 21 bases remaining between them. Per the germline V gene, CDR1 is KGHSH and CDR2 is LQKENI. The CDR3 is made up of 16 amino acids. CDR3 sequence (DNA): TGTGCCAGCTCACCCTATTCCTACGGAGGTGGGAGTGAGCAGTTCTTC. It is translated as CASSPYSYGGGSEQFF. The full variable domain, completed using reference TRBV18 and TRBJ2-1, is NAGVMQNPRHLVRRRGQEARLRCSPMKGHSHVYWYRQLPEEGLKFMVYLQKENIIDESGMPKERFSAEFPKEGPSILRIQQVVRGDSAAYFCASSPYSYGGGSEQFFGPGTRLTVL.

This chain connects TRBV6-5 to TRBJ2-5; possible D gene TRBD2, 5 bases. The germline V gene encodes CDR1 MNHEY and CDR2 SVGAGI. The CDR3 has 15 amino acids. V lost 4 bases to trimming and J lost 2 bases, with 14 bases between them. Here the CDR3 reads CASSSSRRVQETQYF. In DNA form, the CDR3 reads TGTGCCAGCAGTTCTTCTAGGCGGGTACAAGAGACCCAGTACTTC.

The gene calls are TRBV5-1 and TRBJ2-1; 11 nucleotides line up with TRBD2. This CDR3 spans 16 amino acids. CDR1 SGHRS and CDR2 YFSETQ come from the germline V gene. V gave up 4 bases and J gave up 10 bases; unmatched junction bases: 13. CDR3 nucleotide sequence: TGCGCCAGCAGCCCGCTTCTAGCGGGGGGTTCCGGGGAGCAGTTCTTC. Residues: CASSPLLAGGSGEQFF.

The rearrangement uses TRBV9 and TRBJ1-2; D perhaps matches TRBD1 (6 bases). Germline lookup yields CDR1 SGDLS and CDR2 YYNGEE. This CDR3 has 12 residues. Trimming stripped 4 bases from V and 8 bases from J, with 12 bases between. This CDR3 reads CASSKTGKGYTF. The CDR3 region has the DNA TGTGCCAGCAGCAAGACAGGTAAAGGCTACACCTTC.

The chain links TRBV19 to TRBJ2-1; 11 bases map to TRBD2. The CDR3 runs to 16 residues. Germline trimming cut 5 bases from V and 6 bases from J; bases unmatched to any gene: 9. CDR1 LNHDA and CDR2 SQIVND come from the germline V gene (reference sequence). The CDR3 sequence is CASSLAGGPEGNEQFF. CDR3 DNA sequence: TGTGCCAGTAGTTTAGCGGGAGGGCCCGAAGGCAATGAGCAGTTCTTC.

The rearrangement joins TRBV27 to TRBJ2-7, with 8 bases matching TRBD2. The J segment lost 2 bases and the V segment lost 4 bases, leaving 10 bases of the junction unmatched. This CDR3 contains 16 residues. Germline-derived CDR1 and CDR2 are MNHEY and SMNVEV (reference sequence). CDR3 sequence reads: CASSSGGGTQAYEQYF. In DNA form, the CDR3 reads TGTGCCAGCAGTTCCGGGGGGGGGACCCAGGCCTACGAGCAGTACTTC.

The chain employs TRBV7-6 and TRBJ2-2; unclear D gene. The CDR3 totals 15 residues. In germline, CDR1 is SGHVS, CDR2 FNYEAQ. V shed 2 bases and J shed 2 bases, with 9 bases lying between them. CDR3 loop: CASSLTSANTGELFF. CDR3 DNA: TGTGCCAGCAGCTTAACCAGCGCTAACACCGGGGAGCTGTTTTTT.

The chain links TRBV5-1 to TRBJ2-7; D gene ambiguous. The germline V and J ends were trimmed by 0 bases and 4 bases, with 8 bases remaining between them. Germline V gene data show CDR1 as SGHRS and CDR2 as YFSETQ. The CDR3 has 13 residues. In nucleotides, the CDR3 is TGCGCCAGCAGCTTGGACTATTTTTACGAGCAGTACTTC. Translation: CASSLDYFYEQYF.

The CDR3 bases are TGCGCCAGCAGCCAAGTAGGGGAGGTCAATGAGCAGTTCTTC. This translates into CASSQVGEVNEQFF. The chain joins TRBV4-3 to TRBJ2-1, with TRBD2 as a possible D gene (6 bases). Trimming shortened V by 1 base and J by 6 bases, and 10 bases separated the two germline ends. CDR1 and CDR2 (germline): LGHNA, YSLEER. There are 14 residues in the CDR3.

CDR3 in amino acids: CASSETAEEQFF. The CDR3, as DNA: TGTGCCAGCAGTGAAACGGCGGAGGAGCAGTTCTTC. The chain is built from TRBV2 and TRBJ2-1; D remains unclear. V gave up 2 bases and J gave up 10 bases, with 9 bases separating them. The CDR3 is made up of 12 amino acids. The germline V gene encodes CDR1 SNHLY and CDR2 FYNNEI.

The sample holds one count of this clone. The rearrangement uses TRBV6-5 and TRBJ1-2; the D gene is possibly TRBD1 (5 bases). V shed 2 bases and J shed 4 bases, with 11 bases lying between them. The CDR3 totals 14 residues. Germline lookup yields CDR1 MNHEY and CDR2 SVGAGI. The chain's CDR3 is CASSYKPGAYGYTF. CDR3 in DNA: TGTGCCAGCAGTTACAAGCCTGGGGCCTATGGCTACACCTTC.